The 16 T cell receptor beta chains below all came from one sample that was sequenced in a study of T cell changes during pregnancy in multiple sclerosis (dated by TCRdb to between 2017 and 2020). Library preparation used the immunoSEQ multiplex PCR assay. TCRdb retrieved this table from immuneACCESS and kept in-frame rearrangements only. Not all clones are present; in checked studies, unresolved V genes account for under half, and no reason is known for the remainder. This sample comprises about 70,000 clones, about 94% of them detected only once. The ten largest clonotypes hold 0.5% to 0.65% of the sample. Source: peripheral blood, taken in the third trimester of pregnancy. The source is a female donor with multiple sclerosis, enrolled in a pregnancy study.

The chain combines TRBV7-9 with TRBJ2-7, with unresolved D. CDR1 SEHNR and CDR2 FQNEAQ come from the germline V gene (reference sequence). V was clipped by 5 bases and J by 5 bases, with 10 bases between them. The CDR3 has 12 amino acids. Here the CDR3 DNA reads TGTGCCAGCAGCGAACAAAACGACGAGCAGTACTTC. It codes for CASSEQNDEQYF.

The V call is TRBV7-3, the J call TRBJ2-5, with 15 bases lining up with TRBD2. V lost 5 bases to trimming and J lost 1 base; unmatched junction nucleotides: 2. Germline CDR1 and CDR2: SGHTA and FQGTGA. This CDR3 has 16 residues. The CDR3 coding sequence is TGTGCCAGCAGCGTGGGACTAGCGGGGGGCCAAGAGACCCAGTACTTC. Protein sequence: CASSVGLAGGQETQYF.

The rearrangement joins TRBV19 to TRBJ2-3, with unresolved D. This CDR3 region has 15 residues. V dropped 1 base and J dropped 0 bases, with 8 bases sitting between them. The germline V gene has CDR1 LNHDA and CDR2 SQIVND (reference sequence). CDR3 residues: CASSIGAFSTDTQYF. The CDR3 nucleotides are TGTGCCAGTAGTATAGGAGCCTTTAGCACAGATACGCAGTATTTT. Looking up the rest from reference TRBV19 and TRBJ2-3 gives the full variable domain: DGGITQSPKYLFRKEGQNVTLSCEQNLNHDAMYWYRQDPGQGLRLIYYSQIVNDFQKGDIAEGYSVSREKKESFPLTVTSAQKNPTAFYLCASSIGAFSTDTQYFGPGTRLTVL.

The genes are TRBV19 and TRBJ1-2, with D perhaps matching TRBD1 (6 bases). V was shortened by 9 bases and J by 5 bases, with 19 bases between the two germline ends. Germline V gives CDR1 LNHDA, CDR2 SQIVND (reference sequence). The CDR3 length is 14 residues. CDR3 amino acids: CASQPGQILYGYTF. The CDR3, as DNA: TGTGCCAGCCAGCCCGGACAGATACTTTATGGCTACACCTTC.

In nucleotides, the CDR3 is TGTGCCAGCAGTGACGGGGGAAGTAGAGGCAGGAGCCAAGAGACCCAGTACTTC. Protein sequence: CASSDGGSRGRSQETQYF. The rearrangement joins TRBV2 to TRBJ2-5; D perhaps matches TRBD2 (6 bases). Trimming shortened V by 3 bases and J by 1 base, and 21 bases separated the two germline ends. CDR3 size: 18 residues. Germline assignment: CDR1 SNHLY and CDR2 FYNNEI.

The chain employs TRBV19 and TRBJ2-3, with TRBD1 identical over 7 bases. This CDR3 has 14 amino acids. Germline V gene sequence: CDR1 LNHDA, CDR2 SQIVND (reference sequence). J was trimmed by 6 bases and V by 5 bases; bases with no gene match: 8. The CDR3 spells CASSPREGADTQYF. CDR3 sequence (DNA): TGTGCCAGTAGTCCGCGCGAGGGGGCGGATACGCAGTATTTT.

V gene TRBV4-2 combines with J gene TRBJ2-6; D is perhaps TRBD2 (5 bases). This CDR3 is built from 19 residues. V shed 0 bases and J shed 0 bases, with 15 bases lying between them. Germline V gene data show CDR1 as LGHNA and CDR2 as YNFKEQ. This CDR3 reads CASSQDLGAVNSGANVLTF. The CDR3 nucleotides are TGTGCCAGCAGCCAAGATCTTGGAGCGGTGAACTCTGGGGCCAACGTCCTGACTTTC.

This chain joins TRBV7-2 and TRBJ2-7, with D unclear. Trimming took off 2 bases at V and 0 bases at J, with 8 bases between the two ends. The CDR3 sequence is 14 residues long. CDR1 and CDR2 (germline): SGHTA, FQGNSA. Here the CDR3 DNA reads TGTGCCAGCAGCTTACGCCAGTCCTCCTACGAGCAGTACTTC. This codes for CASSLRQSSYEQYF.

V is TRBV6-5 and J is TRBJ2-2; tentative D call: TRBD2 (5 bases). Between the trimmed V and J ends, which lost 7 bases and 7 bases, there was a span of 13 bases. The germline gives CDR1 MNHEY, CDR2 SVGAGI. The CDR3 runs to 13 residues. This CDR3 is CASTKRAGGELFF. CDR3 DNA: TGTGCCAGCACCAAGAGGGCGGGCGGGGAGCTGTTTTTT.

The genes are TRBV18 and TRBJ2-3, with 9 bases lining up with TRBD1. Trimming cost V 2 bases and J 6 bases; bases outside gene matches: 6. This CDR3 has 15 residues. Germline V gives CDR1 KGHSH, CDR2 LQKENI. The DNA of the CDR3 is TGTGCCAGCTCACCAGGACAGGGGATCTTGGATACGCAGTATTTT. It codes for CASSPGQGILDTQYF.

V usage is TRBV6-5 and J usage is TRBJ2-7; 9 bases agree with TRBD1. CDR1 is MNHEY and CDR2 is SVGAGI in the germline V gene. V lost 2 bases to trimming and J lost 5 bases; unmatched junction nucleotides: 4. CDR3 length: 14 residues. The CDR3 sequence is CASSYPGQGNEQYF. In DNA, the CDR3 is TGTGCCAGCAGTTACCCAGGACAGGGGAACGAGCAGTACTTC.

The chain employs TRBV9 and TRBJ2-6; 8 bases are a match to TRBD1. The trim removed 4 bases at V and 0 bases at J, leaving 12 bases unmatched. The CDR3 extends over 19 amino acids. From germline, CDR1 is SGDLS and CDR2 YYNGEE. The CDR3 region has the DNA TGTGCCAGCAGCTTCTCCGGACAGGGATGGGCCTCTGGGGCCAACGTCCTGACTTTC. This sequence encodes CASSFSGQGWASGANVLTF.

The chain couples TRBV29-1 to TRBJ1-2, with D maybe TRBD1 (5 bases). The CDR3 runs to 15 residues. The V end was cut by 7 bases, the J end by 2 bases, with 20 bases between. The germline CDR1 and CDR2 sequences are SQVTM and ANQGSEA. The CDR3 loop is CSAGMGGVGNYGYTF. The CDR3 DNA reads TGCAGCGCTGGGATGGGGGGGGTTGGGAACTATGGCTACACCTTC.

The V gene is TRBV7-2, the J gene TRBJ1-6; no clear D gene. Trimming left V 3 bases short and J 1 base short, with 10 bases between. CDR3 length equals 16 residues. Per the germline V gene, CDR1 is SGHTA and CDR2 is FQGNSA. CDR3 DNA sequence: TGTGCCAGCAGCTTCGTGTGGAGGTCCTATAATTCACCCCTCCACTTT. Amino acids: CASSFVWRSYNSPLHF.

This sequence joins TRBV7-9 and TRBJ2-7, with a weak D call TRBD2 (7 bases). CDR3 length: 15 amino acids. With 2 bases removed from V and 2 bases from J, the gap between germline ends came to 13 bases. CDR1 and CDR2 (germline): SEHNR, FQNEAQ (reference sequence). Here the CDR3 DNA reads TGTGCCAGCAGCTTATGGGAGGGGGGGGCCTACGAGCAGTACTTC. Protein product: CASSLWEGGAYEQYF.

The rearrangement uses TRBV6-5 and TRBJ2-6, with D perhaps TRBD2 (5 bases). V was pared by 2 bases and J by 1 base, with 6 bases between. CDR3 length: 15 amino acids. Germline V gene sequence: CDR1 MNHEY, CDR2 SVGAGI. The CDR3 spells CASSYGSSGANVLTF. Written as DNA, the CDR3 is TGTGCCAGCAGTTACGGGAGTTCTGGGGCCAACGTCCTGACTTTC.